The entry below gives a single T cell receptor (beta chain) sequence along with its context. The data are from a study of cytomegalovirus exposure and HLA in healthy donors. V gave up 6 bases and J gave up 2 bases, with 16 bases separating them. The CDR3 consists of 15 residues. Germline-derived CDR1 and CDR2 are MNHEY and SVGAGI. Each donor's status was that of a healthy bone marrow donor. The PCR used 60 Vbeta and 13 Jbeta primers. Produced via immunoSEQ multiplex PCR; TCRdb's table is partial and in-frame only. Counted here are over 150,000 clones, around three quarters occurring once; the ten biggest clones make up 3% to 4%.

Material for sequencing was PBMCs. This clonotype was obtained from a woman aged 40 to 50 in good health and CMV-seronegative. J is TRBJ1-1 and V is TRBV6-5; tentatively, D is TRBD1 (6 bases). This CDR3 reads CASRGVPGQNTEAFF. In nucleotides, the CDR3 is TGTGCCAGCAGGGGGGTGCCGGGACAAAACACTGAAGCTTTCTTT.